These 31 T cell receptor beta chains were all obtained from the same sample, sequenced in a study of T-cell reconstitution after alpha-beta-depleted transplantation in children. During its preparation, the TCRbeta library received unique molecular identifiers. TCRdb called the PCR reads again in MiXCR, with one record for every CDR3 protein. The table includes fewer than 550,000 distinct CDR3 sequences, under 20% detected once. The sample consisted of PBMCs, mostly from graft donor cells, taken 360 days after TCRalphabeta/CD19-depleted stem cell transplant. These receptors all stem from a boy under two years old who had a stem cell transplant for Wiskott-Aldrich syndrome, so the T cells may come from the graft donor.

The V gene is TRBV6-1, the J gene TRBJ2-2; D may be TRBD1 (5 bases). The CDR3 sequence is 16 residues long. Germline V gene sequence: CDR1 MNHNS, CDR2 SASEGT. V was clipped by 9 bases and J by 0 bases, with 17 bases between them. DNA for the CDR3: TGTGCCAGTACCTTAAGAAGGGGCCCGAACACCGGGGAGCTGTTTTTT. It codes for CASTLRRGPNTGELFF.

This clonotype showed up just a few times. The CDR3 DNA follows: TGTGCCAGCGGCTCGACAGGCATCCCGAGCTCCTACAATGAGCAGTTCTTC. Translated: CASGSTGIPSSYNEQFF. The chain employs TRBV12-3 or TRBV12-4 and TRBJ2-1, with D possibly TRBD1 on 6 matching bases. This CDR3 is built from 17 residues. Trimming cost V 8 bases and J 0 bases, with 20 bases left between them.

This chain joins TRBV20-1 and TRBJ2-1; the match to TRBD2 covers 11 bases. Unmatched junction bases numbered 6, after V lost 6 bases and J lost 2 bases. CDR3 size: 15 residues. Germline V lookup: CDR1 DFQATT, CDR2 SNEGSKA (reference sequence). The CDR3 region is CSAHTLAGAYNEQFF. CDR3 coding DNA: TGCAGTGCCCATACACTAGCGGGGGCCTACAATGAGCAGTTCTTC.

This clonotype was found a few times. This chain joins TRBV12-3 or TRBV12-4 and TRBJ2-7; 10 positions match TRBD2. V was clipped by 3 bases and J by 2 bases; unmatched bases: 4. The CDR3 spans 15 residues. The CDR3 here is CASSFSSGRTYEQYF. The DNA of the CDR3 is TGTGCCAGCAGTTTTTCTAGCGGGAGAACCTACGAGCAGTACTTC.

The V and J genes are TRBV12-3 or TRBV12-4 and TRBJ2-2; D might be TRBD2 (6 bases). With 2 bases removed from V and 6 bases from J, the gap between germline ends came to 10 bases. The length of the CDR3 is 14 residues. The CDR3 spells CASSLQRASGELFF. The CDR3 DNA reads as TGTGCCAGCAGTTTACAGCGGGCTTCCGGGGAGCTGTTTTTT.

V and J are TRBV5-1 and TRBJ1-1; the D is unclear. CDR1 and CDR2 (germline): SGHRS, YFSETQ. V was clipped by 4 bases and J by 4 bases, with 14 bases between them. The CDR3 is 14 residues long. CDR3 sequence: CASSLRVGGTEAFF. Here the CDR3 DNA reads TGCGCCAGCAGCCTTCGGGTGGGCGGCACTGAAGCTTTCTTT.

This clonotype appeared a few times. This CDR3 is CASLWNIASYEQYF. The CDR3 coding sequence is TGTGCCAGCCTTTGGAATATCGCCTCCTACGAGCAGTACTTC. This chain links TRBV6-1 with TRBJ2-7; no reliable D call. V lost 8 bases to trimming and J lost 0 bases, with 14 bases between them. The CDR3 is 14 amino acids. The germline V gene encodes CDR1 MNHNS and CDR2 SASEGT.

The chain has TRBV4-3 and TRBJ2-1; TRBD2 matches 12 bases. CDR1 is LGHNA and CDR2 is YSLEER in the germline V gene. This CDR3 is 18 amino acids long. V was pared by 3 bases and J by 4 bases, with 10 bases of the junction left unmatched. For the CDR3, the DNA is TGCGCCAGCAGCCACCCAGCCAGCCTAGCGGGAGGGTACAATGAGCAGTTCTTC. Residues: CASSHPASLAGGYNEQFF.

V and J are TRBV5-1 and TRBJ2-3; no firm D call. Germline loops: CDR1 SGHRS, CDR2 YFSETQ. Trimming took 4 bases from V and 2 from J, leaving 17 bases between them. CDR3 size: 16 residues. The CDR3 sequence: CASSPPETDLTDTQYF. DNA for the CDR3: TGCGCCAGCAGCCCACCTGAAACAGACCTCACAGATACGCAGTATTTT. Full variable domain (missing parts from reference TRBV5-1 and TRBJ2-3): KAGVTQTPRYLIKTRGQQVTLSCSPISGHRSVSWYQQTPGQGLQFLFEYFSETQRNKGNFPGRFSGRQFSNSRSEMNVSTLELGDSALYLCASSPPETDLTDTQYFGPGTRLTVL.

This clonotype appeared a few times. This chain uses TRBV3-1 with TRBJ2-1; 8 nucleotides line up with TRBD2. V trimming: 1 base; J trimming: 0 bases; junction bases outside the gene matches: 11. The germline V gene encodes CDR1 LGHDT and CDR2 YNNKEL (reference sequence). The CDR3 loop spans 19 amino acids. The CDR3 region is CASSQGPPIAGGSYNEQFF. DNA for the CDR3: TGTGCCAGCAGCCAAGGCCCTCCTATCGCGGGGGGCTCCTACAATGAGCAGTTCTTC.

The J gene is TRBJ2-1, the V gene TRBV7-6, with 7 bases that match TRBD2. The germline gives CDR1 SGHVS, CDR2 FNYEAQ. The CDR3 runs 14 residues. Unmatched junction bases numbered 5, after V lost 0 bases and J lost 9 bases. This CDR3 reads CASSLAGTNVEQFF. The CDR3 coding sequence is TGTGCCAGCAGCTTAGCAGGGACTAACGTTGAGCAGTTCTTC.

This clonotype was observed a single time. V and J are TRBV18 and TRBJ2-1, with D possibly matching TRBD1 (6 bases). The CDR3 runs 15 residues. V was cut by 2 bases and J by 10 bases, with 18 bases left in between. Per germline, CDR1 KGHSH and CDR2 LQKENI. CDR3 coding DNA: TGTGCCAGCTCACCAAAAACAGGGTTAGATCGAGAGCAGTTCTTC. This codes for CASSPKTGLDREQFF.

This chain joins TRBV20-1 and TRBJ2-1; 11 bases fit TRBD2. Germline loops: CDR1 DFQATT, CDR2 SNEGSKA (reference sequence). This CDR3 comprises 15 residues. This chain's CDR3 is CRAGTSGSSYNEQFF. In DNA, the CDR3 is TGCAGAGCTGGGACTAGCGGAAGCTCCTACAATGAGCAGTTCTTC.

CDR3 DNA sequence: TGCAGTGCTACGACAGGGTCCAGCTCCTACAATGAGCAGTTCTTC. It is translated as CSATTGSSSYNEQFF. V usage is TRBV20-1 and J usage is TRBJ2-1, with 7 bases lining up with TRBD1. CDR1 and CDR2 from the germline V gene are DFQATT and SNEGSKA (reference sequence). The trim removed 4 bases at V and 0 bases at J, leaving 6 bases unmatched. The CDR3 sequence is 15 residues long.

The V call is TRBV4-3, the J call TRBJ2-7; 8 bases fit TRBD1. J gave up 3 bases and V 1 base, and 5 bases lay outside the gene matches. This CDR3 is 15 amino acids long. CDR1 LGHNA and CDR2 YSLEER come from the germline V gene. In nucleotides, the CDR3 is TGCGCCAGCAGCCAAGGCCGGGACAGGTTCTACGAGCAGTACTTC. This translates into CASSQGRDRFYEQYF.

The table lists this clonotype with a few counts. The V call is TRBV29-1, the J call TRBJ2-3; unclear D gene. The germline V and J ends were trimmed by 2 bases and 3 bases, with 6 bases remaining between them. The germline V gene has CDR1 SQVTM and CDR2 ANQGSEA. The CDR3 loop spans 12 amino acids. The CDR3 loop reads CSVELRTDTQYF. The CDR3, as DNA: TGCAGCGTTGAACTCAGGACAGATACGCAGTATTTT.

This chain uses TRBV25-1 with TRBJ1-1; D may be TRBD1 (5 bases). The CDR3 sequence is 13 residues long. Trimming removed 6 bases at V and 6 bases at J, with 14 bases between. Germline V gene sequence: CDR1 MGHDK, CDR2 SYGVNS. This chain's CDR3 is CASSLPGVPEAFF. Written as DNA, the CDR3 is TGTGCCAGCAGCCTCCCGGGGGTGCCTGAAGCTTTCTTT.

This clonotype was seen a handful of times. This chain joins TRBV2 and TRBJ2-2, with 7 nucleotides matching TRBD1. The length of the CDR3 is 15 residues. The germline V gene encodes CDR1 SNHLY and CDR2 FYNNEI. After removal of 6 bases from V and 1 base from J, the junction contained 5 bases not matched to a gene. The CDR3 loop reads CASRETGLNTGELFF. CDR3 in DNA: TGTGCCAGCAGGGAGACAGGGTTGAACACCGGGGAGCTGTTTTTT.

V gene TRBV9 combines with J gene TRBJ2-1; 9 nucleotides match TRBD1. Per germline, CDR1 SGDLS and CDR2 YYNGEE. The CDR3 loop spans 14 amino acids. The trim removed 2 bases at V and 9 bases at J, leaving 6 bases unmatched. In DNA, the CDR3 is TGTGCCAGCAGCGTGGGCGGACAGGGGTTTGAGCAGTTCTTC. It encodes CASSVGGQGFEQFF.

The chain uses TRBV12-3 or TRBV12-4 and TRBJ1-2, with a weak D call TRBD1 (5 bases). V was shortened by 6 bases and J by 5 bases, with 22 bases between the two germline ends. This CDR3 spans 16 amino acids. The CDR3 protein is CASSQHPRPGSYGYTF. CDR3 sequence (DNA): TGTGCCAGCAGCCAACACCCTAGGCCAGGGAGTTATGGCTACACCTTC.

This clonotype was counted only a few times. The chain employs TRBV11-2 and TRBJ2-1, with 12 bases matching TRBD2. Germline V gene lookup returns CDR1 SGHAT and CDR2 FQNNGV. The CDR3 is 17 amino acids. With 0 bases clipped from V and 7 bases from J, the junction kept 7 bases outside the gene matches. CDR3 sequence: CASSLEGGLAGLNEQFF. CDR3 DNA: TGTGCCAGCAGCTTAGAAGGAGGACTAGCGGGATTGAATGAGCAGTTCTTC.

CDR3 nucleotides: TGTGCCAGCAGCTTAGCGCGAGTAGGGATCTACTATGGCTACACCTTC. This encodes CASSLARVGIYYGYTF. This chain links TRBV7-2 with TRBJ1-2, with D hard to call. The germline V and J ends were trimmed by 0 bases and 3 bases, with 14 bases remaining between them. The CDR3 totals 16 residues. Germline V gene lookup returns CDR1 SGHTA and CDR2 FQGNSA.

The chain joins TRBV7-2 to TRBJ2-3; D unresolved. The CDR3 sequence is 14 residues long. Looked up from germline, CDR1 is SGHTA and CDR2 is FQGNSA. V was cut by 5 bases and J by 4 bases, with 13 bases left in between. CDR3 loop: CASSHYPASDTQYF. Here the CDR3 DNA reads TGTGCCAGCAGCCACTACCCGGCCTCAGATACGCAGTATTTT.

CDR3 sequence: CASSGQSLISGANVLTF. The CDR3 DNA follows: TGTGCCAGTAGCGGGCAGAGTTTGATCTCTGGGGCCAACGTCCTGACTTTC. V and J are TRBV7-8 and TRBJ2-6; 7 nucleotides agree with TRBD2. The CDR3 is 17 residues long. The V and J ends lost 9 bases and 0 bases, in that order; junction bases with no gene match: 11. Germline CDR1 SGHVS, CDR2 FQNEAQ. The variable domain in full, completed from reference TRBV7-8 and TRBJ2-6, reads GAGVSQSPRYKVAKRGQDVALRCDPISGHVSLFWYQQALGQGPEFLTYFQNEAQLDKSGLPSDRFFAERPEGSVSTLKIQRTQQEDSAVYLCASSGQSLISGANVLTFGAGSRLTVL.

In the case of this clonotype: A much larger clonotype is one base distant, so this may be a read error. This rearrangement joins TRBV12-3 or TRBV12-4 to TRBJ2-3; D is undetermined. This CDR3 is 11 amino acids long. Deletions cut 6 bases from V and 4 bases from J, with 5 bases between. CDR3 residues: CASRRADTQYF. The CDR3 coding sequence is TGTGCCAGCAGGCGAGCAGATACGCAGTATTTT.

The J gene is TRBJ2-1, the V gene TRBV20-1; 9 bases are a match to TRBD2. Germline V gene data show CDR1 as DFQATT and CDR2 as SNEGSKA (reference sequence). The J segment lost 5 bases and the V segment lost 3 bases, leaving 11 bases of the junction unmatched. This CDR3 region has 16 residues. CDR3 protein: CSARTPGLASNNEQFF. DNA for the CDR3: TGCAGTGCTAGGACCCCGGGACTAGCTTCTAACAATGAGCAGTTCTTC.

The chain's CDR3 is CASSPNSIEGETQYF. The CDR3 region has the DNA TGTGCCAGCAGTCCCAATTCCATAGAGGGAGAGACCCAGTACTTC. The rearrangement links TRBV7-7 to TRBJ2-5, with D possibly TRBD2 on 5 matching bases. CDR3 length: 15 residues. Trimming pared 6 bases from V and 4 bases from J, leaving 18 bases between. The germline V gene encodes CDR1 SSHAT and CDR2 FNYEAQ (reference sequence).

The chain recombines TRBV6-6 with TRBJ1-4; D ambiguous. Germline CDR1 and CDR2: MNHNY and SVGAGI (reference sequence). The V gene lost 0 bases and the J gene lost 10 bases, with 6 bases spanning the gap. The CDR3 totals 12 residues. This CDR3 is CASSYSEGKLFF. CDR3 in DNA: TGTGCCAGCAGTTACTCGGAGGGAAAACTGTTTTTT.

This clonotype was detected a few times. The chain links TRBV24-1 to TRBJ2-2, with D hard to call. Germline V gives CDR1 KGHDR, CDR2 SFDVKD. There are 12 residues in the CDR3. The V end lost 9 bases, the J end lost 3 bases, and 7 bases lay between the germline ends. CDR3 sequence (DNA): TGTGCCACCCGCGGCTACACCGGGGAGCTGTTTTTT. As protein: CATRGYTGELFF.

Ten or more counts support this clonotype. DNA of the CDR3: TGTGCCAGCAGCTTAATGAGGCTAGCGGGGGACTACGAGCAGTACTTC. It encodes CASSLMRLAGDYEQYF. V gene TRBV7-2 combines with J gene TRBJ2-7, with 10 bases aligning to TRBD2. With V trimmed by 2 bases and J by 3 bases, 7 bases remained unmatched. The germline gives CDR1 SGHTA, CDR2 FQGNSA. The CDR3 length is 16 residues.

This clonotype was seen more than once but under ten times. The rearrangement joins TRBV7-9 to TRBJ1-1; D unresolved. Trimming removed 4 bases at V and 7 bases at J, with 13 bases between. Per germline, CDR1 SEHNR and CDR2 FQNEAQ (reference sequence). This CDR3 has 13 amino acids. CDR3 loop: CASSSDTSDEAFF. In nucleotides, the CDR3 is TGTGCCAGCAGCTCCGACACTAGCGATGAAGCTTTCTTT.